Listed below are T cell receptor beta chains from one sample, sequenced in a study of T cell repertoires in cytomegalovirus infection. A single record per CDR3 protein comes from TCRdb applying MiXCR to the reads. Among some 270,000 distinct CDR3 sequences listed, over 15% were seen once. Material for sequencing was CD8+ T cells from PBMCs. The receptor source for this set is a human donor in good health (CMV status not recorded). Some clones in this sample may be carry-over from other donors' samples. The CDR3 runs from the conserved cysteine through the conserved F or W. Each record gives: D gene, V gene, J gene, clone size, CDR3 DNA, CDR3 protein. The D gene is left open where the match is weak. Not all rows give a size; the values are once, few, many and, for expanded clones, a class.

d_gene: .
v_gene: TRBV9
j_gene: TRBJ1-6
abundance: .
CDR3nt: TGTGCCAGCAGCGTAGGGGTCAGGACCACCTATAATTCACCCCTCCACTTT
CDR3aa: CASSVGVRTTYNSPLHF

d_gene: TRBD1
v_gene: TRBV4-2
j_gene: TRBJ2-7
abundance: .
CDR3nt: TGTGCCAGCGCTCCCGGGACAGGATCCTTAGGGCAGTACTTC
CDR3aa: CASAPGTGSLGQYF

d_gene: .
v_gene: TRBV5-1
j_gene: TRBJ1-2
abundance: many
CDR3nt: TGCGCCAGCAGCTTAGCAGGGGCGGCCTATGGCTACACCTTC
CDR3aa: CASSLAGAAYGYTF

d_gene: .
v_gene: TRBV4-1
j_gene: TRBJ1-6
abundance: .
CDR3nt: TGCGCCAGCAGCCAAGATTACTGGCAGGGTAATTCACCCCTCCACTTT
CDR3aa: CASSQDYWQGNSPLHF

d_gene: TRBD1
v_gene: TRBV12-3/TRBV12-4
j_gene: TRBJ1-5
abundance: many
CDR3nt: TGTGCCAGCAGTCATCGACAGGGTAGCAATCAGCCCCAGCATTTT
CDR3aa: CASSHRQGSNQPQHF

d_gene: .
v_gene: TRBV6-8
j_gene: TRBJ2-7
abundance: few
CDR3nt: TGTGCCAGCAGTTCTGAGGGGGCCTACGAGCAGTACTTC
CDR3aa: CASSSEGAYEQYF

d_gene: TRBD2
v_gene: TRBV20-1
j_gene: TRBJ2-3
abundance: many
CDR3nt: TGCAGTGCTAGAGATCGGCGGGGGGGCCGGAGCACAGATACGCAGTATTTT
CDR3aa: CSARDRRGGRSTDTQYF

d_gene: TRBD1
v_gene: TRBV20-1
j_gene: TRBJ2-5
abundance: few
CDR3nt: TGCAGTGCTAGACTGCGTGGACAGGGGGAGACCCAGTACTTC
CDR3aa: CSARLRGQGETQYF

d_gene: TRBD1
v_gene: TRBV6-2/TRBV6-3
j_gene: TRBJ1-5
abundance: few
CDR3nt: TGTGCCAGCACCAACGCCACGGACAGGGGTCGTCAGCCCCAGCATTTT
CDR3aa: CASTNATDRGRQPQHF

d_gene: .
v_gene: TRBV11-2
j_gene: TRBJ2-1
abundance: few
CDR3nt: TGTGCCAGCAGCTTCAGGGCAGGGGCACGATCCTACAATGAGCAGTTCTTC
CDR3aa: CASSFRAGARSYNEQFF

d_gene: .
v_gene: TRBV2
j_gene: TRBJ2-3
abundance: .
CDR3nt: TGTGCCAACAGTGGTAACACAGATACGCAGTATTTT
CDR3aa: CANSGNTDTQYF

d_gene: TRBD1
v_gene: TRBV10-3
j_gene: TRBJ1-2
abundance: many
CDR3nt: TGTGCCATGAAAACAGGGGTCTATGGCTACACCTTC
CDR3aa: CAMKTGVYGYTF

d_gene: TRBD1
v_gene: TRBV9
j_gene: TRBJ1-1
abundance: once
CDR3nt: TGTGCCAGCAGGATTCCGGGACAGGGGGGTTACACTGAAGCTTTCTTT
CDR3aa: CASRIPGQGGYTEAFF

d_gene: .
v_gene: TRBV29-1
j_gene: TRBJ1-1
abundance: .
CDR3nt: TGCAGCGGGGGACGGAAGAACACTGAAGCTTTCTTT
CDR3aa: CSGGRKNTEAFF

d_gene: TRBD1
v_gene: TRBV29-1
j_gene: TRBJ2-2
abundance: .
CDR3nt: TGCAGCGTGGGGACAGGGGCGTTCCAGAACACCGGGGAGCTGTTTTTT
CDR3aa: CSVGTGAFQNTGELFF

d_gene: .
v_gene: TRBV12-3/TRBV12-4
j_gene: TRBJ1-1
abundance: many
CDR3nt: TGTGCCAGCAGCCCCAACCCGACAGTCCTCCTTGAAGCTTTCTTT
CDR3aa: CASSPNPTVLLEAFF

d_gene: TRBD1
v_gene: TRBV19
j_gene: TRBJ1-5
abundance: .
CDR3nt: TGTGCCAGTAGTATGCAGGGGGCCAGCAATCAGCCCCAGCATTTT
CDR3aa: CASSMQGASNQPQHF

d_gene: .
v_gene: TRBV7-9
j_gene: TRBJ2-5
abundance: few
CDR3nt: TGTGCCAGCAGCTTAGACCAGCGAGAGACCCAGTACTTC
CDR3aa: CASSLDQRETQYF

d_gene: .
v_gene: TRBV4-1
j_gene: TRBJ2-1
abundance: .
CDR3nt: TGCGCCAGCAGCTTCAGGGTAAGCTCCTACAATGAGCAGTTCTTC
CDR3aa: CASSFRVSSYNEQFF

d_gene: .
v_gene: TRBV28
j_gene: TRBJ2-2
abundance: .
CDR3nt: TGTGCCAGCAGTTCCCACAGGAACACCGGGGAGCTGTTTTTT
CDR3aa: CASSSHRNTGELFF

d_gene: .
v_gene: TRBV7-2
j_gene: TRBJ2-5
abundance: many
CDR3nt: TGTGCCAGCAGCTTAGAACGGTACAGGGCGGGAGAGACCCAGTACTTC
CDR3aa: CASSLERYRAGETQYF

d_gene: TRBD1
v_gene: TRBV4-1
j_gene: TRBJ1-5
abundance: many
CDR3nt: TGCGCCAGCAGCCAAGATACAGGGGATCAGCCCCAGCATTTT
CDR3aa: CASSQDTGDQPQHF

d_gene: .
v_gene: TRBV5-6
j_gene: TRBJ2-1
abundance: few
CDR3nt: TGTGCCAGCACCTCGTCCGGACTGCCTGACTACAATGAGCAGTTCTTC
CDR3aa: CASTSSGLPDYNEQFF

d_gene: .
v_gene: TRBV10-3
j_gene: TRBJ2-2
abundance: few
CDR3nt: TGTGCCATCAGTGACCTCGTTGGCGGTACGAACACCGGGGAGCTGTTTTTT
CDR3aa: CAISDLVGGTNTGELFF

d_gene: .
v_gene: TRBV12-3/TRBV12-4
j_gene: TRBJ1-5
abundance: many
CDR3nt: TGTGCCAGCAGTACCACAGGGAATAGCAATCAGCCCCAGCATTTT
CDR3aa: CASSTTGNSNQPQHF

d_gene: .
v_gene: TRBV25-1
j_gene: TRBJ2-2
abundance: many
CDR3nt: TGTGCCAGCACTCAGGCTATCGGGGAGCTGTTTTTT
CDR3aa: CASTQAIGELFF

d_gene: TRBD2
v_gene: TRBV7-9
j_gene: TRBJ2-7
abundance: .
CDR3nt: TGTGCCAGCAGCCTGGGACTAGCGGAAACCTACGAGCAGTACTTC
CDR3aa: CASSLGLAETYEQYF

d_gene: TRBD1
v_gene: TRBV6-5
j_gene: TRBJ1-2
abundance: .
CDR3nt: TGTGCCAGCAGTCCTGGACAGGGGGAGGGCTATGGCTACACCTTC
CDR3aa: CASSPGQGEGYGYTF

d_gene: TRBD1
v_gene: TRBV7-9
j_gene: TRBJ2-3
abundance: medium-sized
CDR3nt: TGTGCCAGCAGCTTCAAACAGGGGGCTGGAGGGGATACGCAGTATTTT
CDR3aa: CASSFKQGAGGDTQYF

d_gene: .
v_gene: TRBV28
j_gene: TRBJ2-3
abundance: few
CDR3nt: TGTGCCAGCAGTTCCCCGGGGTTCACAGATACGCAGTATTTT
CDR3aa: CASSSPGFTDTQYF

d_gene: .
v_gene: TRBV7-6
j_gene: TRBJ1-1
abundance: many
CDR3nt: TGTGCCAGCAGCGAGGGGGGCGCCGGGACTGAAGCTTTCTTT
CDR3aa: CASSEGGAGTEAFF

d_gene: .
v_gene: TRBV28
j_gene: TRBJ2-1
abundance: medium-sized
CDR3nt: TGTGCCTCTATCGGCAGAGAAAACAATGAGCAGTTCTTC
CDR3aa: CASIGRENNEQFF

d_gene: TRBD2
v_gene: TRBV20-1
j_gene: TRBJ2-1
abundance: many
CDR3nt: TGCAGTGCTAGCCGACCAAGCGGGGGCTCCTACAATGAGCAGTTCTTC
CDR3aa: CSASRPSGGSYNEQFF

d_gene: .
v_gene: TRBV28
j_gene: TRBJ2-7
abundance: few
CDR3nt: TGTGCCAGCAGTTCCGGGAACAGGGGGGGCGAGCAGTACTTC
CDR3aa: CASSSGNRGGEQYF

d_gene: .
v_gene: TRBV7-6
j_gene: TRBJ2-2
abundance: .
CDR3nt: TGTGCCAGCAGCCCTTCGAACACCGGGGAGCTGTTTTTT
CDR3aa: CASSPSNTGELFF

d_gene: TRBD2
v_gene: TRBV27
j_gene: TRBJ2-1
abundance: many
CDR3nt: TGTGCCAGCAGTCACCCGGGGGGTGAGCAGTTCTTC
CDR3aa: CASSHPGGEQFF

d_gene: TRBD1
v_gene: TRBV4-1
j_gene: TRBJ1-2
abundance: few
CDR3nt: TGCGCCAGCAGCTGGGACCCACAGGGGTCGGACTATGGCTACACCTTC
CDR3aa: CASSWDPQGSDYGYTF

d_gene: .
v_gene: TRBV12-3/TRBV12-4
j_gene: TRBJ2-1
abundance: many
CDR3nt: TGTGCCAGCAGTTCGTTTCAGGGCTACAATGAGCAGTTCTTC
CDR3aa: CASSSFQGYNEQFF

d_gene: .
v_gene: TRBV28
j_gene: TRBJ1-5
abundance: many
CDR3nt: TGTGCCAGCAGTTTCTGGGTTAGCAATCAGCCCCAGCATTTT
CDR3aa: CASSFWVSNQPQHF

d_gene: TRBD1
v_gene: TRBV7-2
j_gene: TRBJ1-2
abundance: .
CDR3nt: TGTGCCAGCAGCTCGGCCGGGACAGGGGGATATGGCTACACCTTC
CDR3aa: CASSSAGTGGYGYTF

d_gene: .
v_gene: TRBV7-9
j_gene: TRBJ1-1
abundance: .
CDR3nt: TGTGCCAGCAGCCCATCGGCAGCGGACACTGAAGCTTTCTTT
CDR3aa: CASSPSAADTEAFF

d_gene: .
v_gene: TRBV7-2
j_gene: TRBJ1-4
abundance: many
CDR3nt: TGTGCCAGCAGCCCTTCGACAGCCTCTAATGAAAAACTGTTTTTT
CDR3aa: CASSPSTASNEKLFF

d_gene: TRBD2
v_gene: TRBV4-1
j_gene: TRBJ2-1
abundance: many
CDR3nt: TGCGCCAGCAGCCAGCGGGGGGGAACCTACAATGAGCAGTTCTTC
CDR3aa: CASSQRGGTYNEQFF

d_gene: .
v_gene: TRBV28
j_gene: TRBJ2-7
abundance: few
CDR3nt: TGTGCCAGCAGTTGGAGGTCGGTCACCTACGAGCAGTACTTC
CDR3aa: CASSWRSVTYEQYF

d_gene: TRBD1
v_gene: TRBV4-1
j_gene: TRBJ2-2
abundance: .
CDR3nt: TGCGCCAGCAGCCAAGGACCGGGGACAGGGAACACCGGGGAGCTGTTTTTT
CDR3aa: CASSQGPGTGNTGELFF